This entry is about one TCR beta chain. Antigen: not known. These data belong to a study of T cell repertoires in cytomegalovirus infection. Study-level information: Well-studied HLA-B-restricted epitopes and recently identified HLA-C-restricted epitopes of CMV were both used in the study. From public TCR beta signatures came an indication of both CMV infection and matching HLA type. Study results and caveats: Summed public TCR beta family frequency identified CMV carriers bearing the relevant HLA. CMV-specific TCR beta clonotypes restricted by HLA-C were the ones dominating the ex vivo response.

Germline V CDR1 and CDR2: LNHDA, SQIVND (reference sequence). Deletions cut 6 bases from V and 1 base from J, with 15 bases between. The CDR3 sequence is 15 residues long. One entry per CDR3 protein results from TCRdb running MiXCR on the reads. The data contain about 470,000 distinct CDR3 sequences, roughly 43% of them seen just once; the ten biggest clones take up around 44%. The rearrangement links TRBV19 to TRBJ1-2; tentatively, D is TRBD1 (5 bases). The sample here was cultured PBMCs, taken from culture after CMV antigen stimulation. The receptor was derived from a human donor in good health (CMV status not recorded). Some clones in this sample may be carry-over from other donors' samples. CDR3 in amino acids: CASRSLAGLNYGYTF. The CDR3 coding sequence is TGTGCCAGTAGGAGCCTTGCAGGGCTTAACTATGGCTACACCTTC.